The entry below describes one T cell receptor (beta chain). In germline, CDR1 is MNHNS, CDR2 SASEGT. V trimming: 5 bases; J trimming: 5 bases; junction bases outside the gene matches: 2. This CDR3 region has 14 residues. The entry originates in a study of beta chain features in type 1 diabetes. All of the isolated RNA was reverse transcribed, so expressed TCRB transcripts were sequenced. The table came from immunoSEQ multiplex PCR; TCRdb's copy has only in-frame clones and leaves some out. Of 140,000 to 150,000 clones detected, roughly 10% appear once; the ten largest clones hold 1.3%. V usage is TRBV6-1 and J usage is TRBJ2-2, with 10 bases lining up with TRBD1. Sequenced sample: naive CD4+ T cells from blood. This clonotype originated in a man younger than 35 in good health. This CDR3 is CASSPGQGTGELFF. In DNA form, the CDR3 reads TGTGCCAGCAGTCCGGGACAGGGGACCGGGGAGCTGTTTTTT.